The clone carrying this T cell receptor beta chain has only one observation. This record comes from a study of shared T cell receptors in the human thymus. The CDR3 spans 13 residues. CDR1 MDHEN and CDR2 SYDVKM come from the germline V gene. The V end was cut by 5 bases, the J end by 6 bases, with 14 bases between. Method: immunoSEQ multiplex PCR; TCRdb's copy keeps in-frame clones and lacks some. This sample carries hundreds of thousands of clones, 80% to 90% of them seen once, and the ten largest clones take over 0.008%. These data also formed part of another study, on human thymus T cells. That publication notes: Serving as donors were healthy Finnish infants, each of whom was having open corrective surgery for congenital heart defects. Obtained as resections during corrective heart surgery, the thymus tissue was then studied. Related work found strong thymic repertoire overlap between unrelated individuals.

The chain has TRBV28 and TRBJ2-7; D ambiguous. This receptor was taken from a girl under three years old with a congenital heart defect. Sequencing used thymocytes. In nucleotides, the CDR3 is TGTGCCAGCAGTAGAGACTGGATTTTCGAGCAGTACTTC. Protein: CASSRDWIFEQYF.